The next 20 T cell receptor beta chains were all read from a single sample in a study of OX40 agonist ivuxolimab in advanced cancers. Profiled with immunoSEQ multiplex PCR; TCRdb holds only in-frame clones, not every one. Here the sample spans about 69,000 clones, approximately 90% being singletons. Sequencing was performed on CD4+ or CD8+ T cells sorted from blood, taken in a trial of the OX40 agonist ivuxolimab. These receptors were collected from an adult with an advanced solid tumor such as melanoma, head and neck, liver or kidney cancer.

The chain links TRBV7-9 to TRBJ2-2; D gene uncertain. Germline V gene lookup returns CDR1 SEHNR and CDR2 FQNEAQ (reference sequence). The length of the CDR3 is 13 residues. The V end was cut by 0 bases, the J end by 4 bases, with 3 bases between. The CDR3 sequence is CASSLAVTGELFF. CDR3 DNA: TGTGCCAGCAGCTTAGCTGTCACCGGGGAGCTGTTTTTT.

This clone showed up just once. The V call is TRBV28, the J call TRBJ2-1; 7 bases line up with TRBD2. CDR3 size: 18 residues. Trimming took 3 bases from V and 4 from J; bases not matched to a gene: 15. CDR1 MDHEN and CDR2 SYDVKM come from the germline V gene. CDR3 loop: CASSLIGVDGRKYNEQFF. In DNA form, the CDR3 reads TGTGCCAGCAGTTTGATTGGGGTCGACGGGAGGAAGTACAATGAGCAGTTCTTC.

The genes are TRBV7-2 and TRBJ1-2; D ambiguous. The CDR3 contains 14 residues. From germline, CDR1 is SGHTA and CDR2 FQGNSA. V lost 5 bases, J lost 0 bases, and 10 bases lay in between. The CDR3 nucleotides read TGTGCCAGCAGCCCCTCACGGACTAACTATGGCTACACCTTC. Translating it yields CASSPSRTNYGYTF. The full variable domain, rest sourced from reference TRBV7-2 and TRBJ1-2, is GAGVSQSPSNKVTEKGKDVELRCDPISGHTALYWYRQSLGQGLEFLIYFQGNSAPDKSGLPSDRFSAERTGGSVSTLTIQRTQQEDSAVYLCASSPSRTNYGYTFGSGTRLTVV.

This chain uses TRBV5-1 with TRBJ2-3; the D is unclear. This CDR3 contains 14 residues. V was shortened by 6 bases and J by 0 bases, with 11 bases between the two germline ends. In germline, CDR1 is SGHRS, CDR2 YFSETQ. Written as DNA, the CDR3 is TGCGCCAGCACTGAGTCTATCAGCACAGATACGCAGTATTTT. This sequence encodes CASTESISTDTQYF.

Note on this clone: At one end, the junction sequence differs from germline, possibly due to a read error. This chain joins TRBV7-7 and TRBJ2-2; 9 nucleotides line up with TRBD2. Germline-derived CDR1 and CDR2 are SSHAT and FNYEAQ (reference sequence). This CDR3 comprises 16 residues. The CDR3 reads CASSMTSGTNTGELFF. In DNA, the CDR3 is TGTGCTAGCAGCATGACTAGCGGCACGAACACCGGGGAGCTGTTTTTT.

The V gene is TRBV19, the J gene TRBJ1-5; D not certain. The CDR3 consists of 14 residues. Trimming took off 1 base at V and 4 bases at J, with 8 bases between the two ends. Germline-derived CDR1 and CDR2 are LNHDA and SQIVND (reference sequence). As DNA, the CDR3 is TGTGCCAGTAGTATAGTAAAAGGAAATCAGCCCCAGCATTTT. It codes for CASSIVKGNQPQHF.

The chain couples TRBV9 to TRBJ1-1; a weak D match, TRBD1 (6 bases). With 0 bases removed from V and 3 bases from J, the gap between germline ends came to 12 bases. Germline-derived CDR1 and CDR2 are SGDLS and YYNGEE. The CDR3 length is 15 residues. The CDR3 loop is CASSVGAGAYTEAFF. The CDR3 DNA reads TGTGCCAGCAGCGTAGGGGCAGGGGCCTACACTGAAGCTTTCTTT.

The chain combines TRBV5-8 with TRBJ1-1; 7 bases fit TRBD1. This CDR3 has 16 amino acids. The V segment lost 3 bases and the J segment 1 base; nucleotides outside the gene matches: 9. Germline values: CDR1 SGHTS, CDR2 YDEGEE. The CDR3 DNA reads TGTGCCAGCAGCTGGACAGGTGTCAACTGGAACACTGAAGCTTTCTTT. Translated: CASSWTGVNWNTEAFF. Full variable domain (rest looked up from reference TRBV5-8 and TRBJ1-1): EAGVTQSPTHLIKTRGQQATLRCSPISGHTSVYWYQQALGLGLQFLLWYDEGEERNRGNFPPRFSGRQFPNYSSELNVNALELEDSALYLCASSWTGVNWNTEAFFGQGTRLTVV.

The chain employs TRBV9 and TRBJ2-5; D is unclear. The CDR3 totals 14 residues. CDR1 is SGDLS and CDR2 is YYNGEE in the germline V gene. Trimming removed 3 bases from V and 5 bases from J, with 14 bases in between. CDR3 coding DNA: TGTGCCAGCAGCGCAATGGGATTGGCGGAGACCCAGTACTTC. Translating gives CASSAMGLAETQYF. Drawing the rest from reference TRBV9 and TRBJ2-5, the complete variable domain is DSGVTQTPKHLITATGQRVTLRCSPRSGDLSVYWYQQSLDQGLQFLIQYYNGEERAKGNILERFSAQQFPDLHSELNLSSLELGDSALYFCASSAMGLAETQYFGPGTRLLVL.

The chain has TRBV9 and TRBJ2-1; D not resolved. Germline CDR1 SGDLS, CDR2 YYNGEE. The CDR3 runs 14 residues. V lost 2 bases and J lost 3, with 9 bases in between. CDR3 in DNA: TGTGCCAGCAGCGTCGTTAGGAACTACAATGAGCAGTTCTTC. Translated: CASSVVRNYNEQFF.

J is TRBJ1-1 and V is TRBV28, with 7 bases that match TRBD1. The CDR3 is 13 residues long. With 8 bases clipped from V and 5 bases from J, the junction kept 8 bases outside the gene matches. Germline lookup yields CDR1 MDHEN and CDR2 SYDVKM. The CDR3: CASPPAGGTEAFF. CDR3 nucleotides: TGTGCCAGCCCCCCCGCAGGGGGAACTGAAGCTTTCTTT.

Of note for this clone: Additional DNA sequences in this sample encode the identical CDR3. This sequence joins TRBV11-2 and TRBJ2-1, with TRBD2 matching 12 bases. After removal of 6 bases from V and 2 bases from J, the junction contained 5 bases not matched to a gene. CDR3 length equals 16 residues. CDR1 is SGHAT and CDR2 is FQNNGV in the germline V gene. The CDR3 here is CASRRTSGTTYNEQFF. Here the CDR3 DNA reads TGTGCCAGCAGGCGGACTAGCGGGACGACCTACAATGAGCAGTTCTTC.

The chain has TRBV7-8 and TRBJ2-7; 13 nucleotides align to TRBD2. The CDR3 covers 15 residues. The germline CDR1 and CDR2 sequences are SGHVS and FQNEAQ. V lost 3 bases, J lost 5 bases, and 4 bases stayed unmatched. CDR3 nucleotides: TGTGCCAGCAGCTTCGGACTAGCGGGAGCCCACGAGCAGTACTTC. Its protein is CASSFGLAGAHEQYF.

The chain links TRBV6-1 to TRBJ1-2; possibly TRBD1 for D (6 bases). The length of the CDR3 is 15 residues. Trimming stripped 5 bases from V and 0 bases from J, with 13 bases between. From germline, CDR1 is MNHNS and CDR2 SASEGT. The CDR3 sequence is CASSPGEFTNYGYTF. For the CDR3, the DNA is TGTGCCAGCAGTCCAGGGGAGTTTACTAACTATGGCTACACCTTC.

This clone appeared a few times. The chain employs TRBV5-4 and TRBJ2-5, with TRBD1 matching 7 bases. This CDR3 is built from 14 residues. The germline V gene has CDR1 SGHNT and CDR2 YYREEE (reference sequence). V lost 3 bases to trimming and J lost 3 bases; unmatched junction nucleotides: 5. The CDR3 nucleotides read TGTGCCAGCAGCTCCGGGACAGCCAAAGAGACCCAGTACTTC. Its protein product is CASSSGTAKETQYF.

The chain recombines TRBV20-1 with TRBJ2-2; tentatively, D is TRBD2 (5 bases). This CDR3 is 11 amino acids long. V lost 5 bases to trimming and J lost 7 bases, with 8 bases between them. The germline gives CDR1 DFQATT, CDR2 SNEGSKA (reference sequence). The CDR3 DNA follows: TGCAGTGCTGCCGGGGTCGGGGAGCTGTTTTTT. Its translation is CSAAGVGELFF.

The genes are TRBV10-3 and TRBJ1-1; D might be TRBD1 (5 bases). V lost 3 bases and J lost 1, with 9 bases in between. The CDR3 covers 14 residues. From germline, CDR1 is ENHRY and CDR2 SYGVKD. CDR3 sequence: CAISERGGNTEAFF. The CDR3 nucleotides are TGTGCCATCAGTGAACGGGGGGGGAACACTGAAGCTTTCTTT.

J is TRBJ2-7 and V is TRBV5-4, with 10 bases fitting TRBD1. From germline, CDR1 is SGHNT and CDR2 YYREEE (reference sequence). Trimming at V came to 4 bases and at J to 4 bases, leaving 8 bases not matched to a gene. CDR3 length equals 15 residues. CDR3 amino acids: CASSPGQGFGYEQYF. CDR3 sequence (DNA): TGTGCCAGCAGCCCGGGACAGGGGTTTGGGTACGAGCAGTACTTC.

The chain carries TRBV5-1 and TRBJ2-7, with D perhaps matching TRBD2 (6 bases). V was cut by 4 bases and J by 3 bases, with 14 bases left in between. CDR3 size: 14 residues. Germline lookup yields CDR1 SGHRS and CDR2 YFSETQ. The CDR3 DNA sequence: TGCGCCAGCAGCCTCGGGACTTACCACTACGAGCAGTACTTC. Its translation is CASSLGTYHYEQYF.

The chain uses TRBV29-1 and TRBJ2-7, with a weak D call TRBD2 (6 bases). The ends were cut back, 7 bases at V and 3 bases at J, with 13 bases in the middle. The CDR3 covers 12 residues. CDR1 and CDR2 from the germline V gene are SQVTM and ANQGSEA. The CDR3 is CSAGPGGYEQYF. The CDR3, as DNA: TGCAGCGCAGGACCCGGGGGCTACGAGCAGTACTTC.